This TCR beta chain appears in the sequencing data of a study of shared clonotypes between healthy human individuals. Sequencing was performed with immunoSEQ multiplex PCR; in TCRdb, only in-frame clones are kept and a portion is missing. The data contain around 320,000 clones, around 90% of them singletons. V was clipped by 4 bases and J by 3 bases, with 7 bases between them. This CDR3 is 12 amino acids long. Germline CDR1 is SGHRS and CDR2 is YFSETQ. The chain combines TRBV5-1 with TRBJ1-2; D uncertain. The sequence came from a young man in good health. The sample comprised memory CD8+ T cells sorted from blood. The subset denotes: CD45RO+ cells pooled with CCR7-negative TemRA cells. CDR3: CASSREDYGYTF. Written as DNA, the CDR3 is TGCGCCAGCAGCAGGGAAGACTATGGCTACACCTTC.